The rows below give T cell receptor beta chains drawn from one sample of a study of low-dose radiotherapy and immunotherapy resistance in tumors. TCRdb recomputed calls from the reads with MiXCR, one row per CDR3 protein. The sample contains nearly 95,000 distinct CDR3 sequences, roughly a tenth of which appear only once. Here the sequenced sample was PBMCs, taken before treatment. The source of these receptors is a male donor with prostate cancer. Both conserved end residues are part of each CDR3. Fields, in order: CDR3 protein, clone size, V gene. Some rows mark clone size as missing; the rest say once, few, many or name a class of expanded clone.

CASSFQKRDISEQYF,-,TRBV5-1
CASSPTSGFYNEQFF,many,TRBV12-3/TRBV12-4
CSATKRGSTDTQYF,many,TRBV20-1
CSASGGVGANVLTF,-,TRBV20-1
CATSGDSPLHF,-,TRBV10-3
CASSSDRGPDTQYF,many,TRBV7-2
CSAPPGGGFYEQYF,many,TRBV20-1
CASLLGLADYNEQYF,-,TRBV18
CASSGTSGSNEQFF,many,TRBV2
CASIAGGNTGELFF,many,TRBV7-6
CASSWVRNNEQFF,-,TRBV28
CASSSQGANTEAFF,few,TRBV7-3
CATSREILAGQPQHF,many,TRBV15
CASRLKGGGDEKLFF,many,TRBV7-2
CASSLTSGSLTGELFF,many,TRBV9
CASSPGTGSGTEAFF,many,TRBV7-2
CASSLDGTLTYEQYF,many,TRBV7-2
CASSITGSGGYTF,few,TRBV28
CASSYLAGGVGTDTQYF,few,TRBV28
CSVFGGSNNEQFF,many,TRBV29-1
CAISARERESRETQYF,many,TRBV10-3
CASSLKFLLGGSEQYF,many,TRBV7-2